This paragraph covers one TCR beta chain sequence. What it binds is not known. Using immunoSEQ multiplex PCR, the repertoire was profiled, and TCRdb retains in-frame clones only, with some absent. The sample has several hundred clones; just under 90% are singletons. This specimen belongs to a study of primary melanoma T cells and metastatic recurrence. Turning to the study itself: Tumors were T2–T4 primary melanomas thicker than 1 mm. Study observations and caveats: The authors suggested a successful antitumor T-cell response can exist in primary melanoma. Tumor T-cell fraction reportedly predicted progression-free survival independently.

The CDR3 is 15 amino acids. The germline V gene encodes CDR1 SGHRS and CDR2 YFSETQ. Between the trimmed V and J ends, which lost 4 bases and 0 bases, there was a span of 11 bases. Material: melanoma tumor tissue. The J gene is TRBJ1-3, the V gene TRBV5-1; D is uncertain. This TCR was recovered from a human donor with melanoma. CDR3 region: CASSRVGNSGNTIYF. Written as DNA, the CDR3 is TGCGCCAGCAGCCGGGTAGGGAACTCTGGAAACACCATATATTTT.